The TCR beta chain described here comes from a study of blood T cell repertoires in COVID-19. Study information: Acute and convalescent COVID-19 samples came from the United States, Italy and Spain. The cDNA or gDNA used as material had been derived from T cells, B-cell-depleted T cells, or PBMCs.

Authors' data handling: From reference gene primer amplification, estimates of nucleated cell counts were derived. Produced via immunoSEQ multiplex PCR; TCRdb's table is partial and in-frame only. D and trimming were read from the DNA, whereas the V and J calls and clone size are those reported in that table. This repertoire shows tens of thousands of clones, roughly nine tenths found once; its top ten account for more than 40%. The Seattle patients joined while their infection was active and were tracked longitudinally afterward. This clone was found a few times. The sample consisted of peripheral blood. The clonotype comes from a woman aged 60-70 years with COVID-19, enrolled during active disease.

The CDR3 coding sequence is TGTGCCAGCAATGCGGACAGGGGTAACGAGCAGTACTTC. Its protein product is CASNADRGNEQYF. This chain links TRBV2 with TRBJ2-7; 9 nucleotides line up with TRBD1. Germline loops: CDR1 SNHLY, CDR2 FYNNEI. The CDR3 extends over 13 amino acids. Losses at the gene ends were 7 bases for V and 5 bases for J; bases not matched to a gene: 6.